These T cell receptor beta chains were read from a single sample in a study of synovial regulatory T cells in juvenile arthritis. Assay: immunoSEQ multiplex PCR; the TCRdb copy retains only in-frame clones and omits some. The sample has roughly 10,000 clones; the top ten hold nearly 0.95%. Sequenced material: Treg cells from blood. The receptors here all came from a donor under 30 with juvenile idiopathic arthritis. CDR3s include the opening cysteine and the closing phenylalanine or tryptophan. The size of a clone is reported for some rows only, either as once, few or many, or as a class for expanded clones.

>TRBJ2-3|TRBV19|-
CASSIGGGSTDTQYF
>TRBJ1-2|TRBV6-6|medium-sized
CASSNYGYTF
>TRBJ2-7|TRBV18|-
CASSPLRAGGYEQYF
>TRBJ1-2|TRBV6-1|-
CASSEPGTGVIGYTF
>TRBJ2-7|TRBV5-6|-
CASTFWLFAYEQYF
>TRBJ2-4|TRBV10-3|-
CAVQGASGDRKTKNIQYF
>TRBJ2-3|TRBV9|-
CASTGGSTDTQYF
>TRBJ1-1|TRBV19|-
CASSAPRDLKNTEAFF
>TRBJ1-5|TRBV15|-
CATSRGGAASNQPQHF
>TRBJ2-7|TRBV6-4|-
CASSVQASYEQYF
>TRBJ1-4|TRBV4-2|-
CASSQDQKGEKLFF
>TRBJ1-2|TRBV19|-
CASSMRGGGYTF
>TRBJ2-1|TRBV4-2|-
CASSQEGVEQFF
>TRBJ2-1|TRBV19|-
CASSMPPGFRGSYNEQFF
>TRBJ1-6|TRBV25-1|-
CASSLSVGSYNSPLHF
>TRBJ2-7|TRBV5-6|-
CASSLPERRTSKLF
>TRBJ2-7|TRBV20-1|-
CSALNYEQYF
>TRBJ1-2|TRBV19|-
CASSRWGRQGEGYTF
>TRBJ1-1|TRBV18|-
CASSLRAGRNTEAFF
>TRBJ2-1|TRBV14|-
CASSQDIRDRGFDEQFF
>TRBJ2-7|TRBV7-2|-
CASSLAGHSYEQYF
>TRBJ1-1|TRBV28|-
CASSSVGKRPVEAFF
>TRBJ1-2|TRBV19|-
CASIDAGAVNYGYTF
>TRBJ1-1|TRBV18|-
CASSPHMNTEAFF
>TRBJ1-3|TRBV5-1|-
CASSPRGQGVVGNTIYF
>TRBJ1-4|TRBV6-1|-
CASSEASIRLFF
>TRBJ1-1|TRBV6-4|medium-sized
CASRQGAEAFF
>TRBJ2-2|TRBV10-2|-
CASSPGQGNTGELFF